This TCR beta chain was obtained from a study of CXCR3-negative and CXCR3-positive naive CD8 T cells. Regarding the study as a whole: More hydrophobic TRB CDR3s occurred in CXCR3-positive than in CXCR3-negative naive cells.

cDNA libraries for TRB were generated by 5' RACE incorporating UMI labels. TCRdb reanalyzed the 5' RACE reads and collapses them to one entry per CDR3 protein, without DNA. The sample has tens of thousands of distinct CDR3 sequences, and its top ten clones hold about 1.1%. On this clonotype: Its antigen is not identified.

Germline CDR1 and CDR2: SGHVS and FQNEAQ. The CDR3 totals 12 residues. Material for sequencing was naive CXCR3- CD8+ T cells from blood. Stated subset: CD45RO-CCR7+CD27+CD95- naive CD8+ T cells lacking CXCR3 (TNR3-). The J gene is TRBJ2-7, the V gene TRBV7-8; TCRdb outputs TRBD1, but without DNA this stays unchecked. This receptor was obtained from a human donor in good health. Some clones in this sample may be carry-over from other donors' samples. This CDR3 is CASSLGPEEQYF. The full variable domain, with the rest looked up from reference TRBV7-8 and TRBJ2-7, is GAGVSQSPRYKVAKRGQDVALRCDPISGHVSLFWYQQALGQGPEFLTYFQNEAQLDKSGLPSDRFFAERPEGSVSTLKIQRTQQEDSAVYLCASSLGPEEQYFGPGTRLTVT.